This TCR beta chain was identified during a study of T cells in Graves' hyperthyroidism and ophthalmopathy. This clonotype was counted ten times or more. Trimming left V 4 bases short and J 2 bases short, with 11 bases between. The CDR3 runs 14 residues. The germline V gene encodes CDR1 MNHEY and CDR2 SMNVEV (reference sequence). TCR beta CDR3 regions were amplified from RNA transcripts. HTBI primers drove first-round RT-PCR of the TCR CDR3. TCRdb independently ran MiXCR on the multiplex PCR reads; one entry per CDR3 protein. Of some 400,000 distinct CDR3 sequences listed, about 15% are singletons. J is TRBJ2-5 and V is TRBV27; D ambiguous. The specimen sequenced was blood. The TCR sequence derives from a woman aged 55-69 years with Graves' hyperthyroidism. The CDR3 region is CASSYGLGQETQYF. DNA of the CDR3: TGTGCCAGCAGTTATGGGCTGGGGCAAGAGACCCAGTACTTC.